Listed below are T cell receptor beta chains from one sample, sequenced in a study of blood T cell repertoires in COVID-19. The table came from immunoSEQ multiplex PCR; TCRdb's copy has only in-frame clones and leaves some out. This sample has about 280,000 clones, with roughly 88% found just once. Input material: peripheral blood. The origin of the receptors is a woman in her 30s with active or convalescent COVID-19. The CDR3 runs from the conserved cysteine through the conserved F or W. Each record gives: clone size, J gene, V gene, D gene, CDR3 protein, CDR3 DNA. A D gene is named only where the DNA matches it firmly. Clone size appears in some rows only: once, few, many, or a class for an expanded clone.

NA TRBJ2-7 TRBV27 TRBD1 CATSPHRGSYEQYF TGTGCTACCAGTCCCCACAGGGGCTCCTACGAGCAGTACTTC
NA TRBJ2-1 TRBV19 NA CASSIGLAGEQFF TGTGCCAGTAGTATAGGTCTAGCAGGCGAGCAGTTCTTC
NA TRBJ2-6 TRBV7-3 NA CASSPLPRGPTGANVLTF TGTGCCAGCAGCCCCTTACCCCGGGGTCCAACTGGGGCCAACGTCCTGACTTTC
NA TRBJ2-2 TRBV7-9 TRBD1 CASSTGQGGTGELFF TGTGCCAGCAGCACCGGACAGGGCGGGACCGGGGAGCTGTTTTTT
NA TRBJ1-1 TRBV19 TRBD1 CASSIRGGPEAFF TGTGCCAGTAGTATTCGAGGGGGCCCTGAAGCTTTCTTT
once TRBJ2-5 TRBV10-3 TRBD2 CAISESRLAGEETQYF TGTGCCATCAGTGAGTCGCGACTAGCGGGGGAAGAGACCCAGTACTTC
NA TRBJ1-1 TRBV7-2 NA CASSFQGLNTEAFF TGTGCCAGCAGCTTCCAGGGGTTGAACACTGAAGCTTTCTTT
few TRBJ1-1 TRBV5-1 TRBD1 CASRLGQADTEAFF TGCGCCAGCAGACTCGGACAGGCCGACACTGAAGCTTTCTTT
NA TRBJ1-2 TRBV7-2 TRBD1 CASSYRTGGLGYTF TGTGCCAGCAGCTATAGGACAGGGGGCCTTGGCTACACCTTC
NA TRBJ1-6 TRBV30 NA CAWSVSSGRWPLHF TGTGCCTGGAGTGTATCGTCAGGTCGGTGGCCCCTCCACTTT
NA TRBJ1-1 TRBV19 NA CASSIVGGNTEAFF TGTGCCAGTAGTATCGTAGGGGGGAACACTGAAGCTTTCTTT
NA TRBJ2-1 TRBV18 TRBD2 CASSRERGYYNEQFF TGTGCCAGCTCTCGAGAGCGGGGCTATTACAATGAGCAGTTCTTC
NA TRBJ2-1 TRBV3-1/TRBV3-2 TRBD2 CASSPLPFSGGVSEQFF TGTGCCAGCAGCCCCTTGCCCTTCAGCGGGGGGGTCTCTGAGCAGTTCTTC
NA TRBJ1-4 TRBV11-2 TRBD1 CASSRGGQREKLFF TGTGCCAGCAGCCGAGGGGGCCAACGTGAAAAACTGTTTTTT
NA TRBJ1-4 TRBV27 NA CASSLRVSNEKLFF TGTGCCAGCAGTTTACGAGTCTCTAATGAAAAACTGTTTTTT
NA TRBJ1-5 TRBV6-5 NA CACRLTGDSNQPQHF TGTGCCTGTCGTTTGACGGGGGATAGCAATCAGCCCCAGCATTTT
NA TRBJ1-2 TRBV19 NA CASSGTGWDYGYTF TGTGCCAGTAGTGGAACAGGTTGGGACTATGGCTACACCTTC
NA TRBJ2-7 TRBV4-1 NA CASSQVNSYEQYF TGCGCCAGCAGCCAAGTCAATTCCTACGAGCAGTACTTC
NA TRBJ1-3 TRBV29-1 TRBD1 CSVGGQGATGGNTIYF TGCAGCGTTGGCGGACAGGGGGCAACTGGTGGAAACACCATATATTTT
NA TRBJ2-2 TRBV19 NA CASSIIQGARAGELFF TGTGCCAGTAGTATTATTCAGGGCGCTCGTGCCGGGGAGCTGTTTTTT
NA TRBJ1-1 TRBV7-8 TRBD1 CASSSTGGLFEAFF TGTGCCAGCAGCTCCACAGGGGGCTTGTTCGAAGCTTTCTTT
NA TRBJ2-3 TRBV4-2 NA CASSQDRGSTDTQYF TGTGCCAGCAGCCAAGATAGAGGTAGCACAGATACGCAGTATTTT
NA TRBJ2-7 TRBV5-1 NA CASSLDEGGLYEQYF TGCGCCAGCAGCTTGGATGAGGGTGGCCTCTACGAGCAGTACTTC
NA TRBJ1-1 TRBV20-1 TRBD1 CSASAPRTGATEAFF TGCAGTGCTAGTGCCCCTCGGACAGGGGCCACTGAAGCTTTCTTT
NA TRBJ2-3 TRBV11-3 TRBD1 CASSSRTGLQYF TGTGCCAGCAGCTCCCGGACAGGGCTGCAGTATTTT
few TRBJ2-6 TRBV19 TRBD1 CARPRPGTGTYHTGANVLTF TGTGCCAGACCCCGCCCAGGGACAGGGACCTACCACACTGGGGCCAACGTCCTGACTTTC
NA TRBJ1-4 TRBV7-9 NA CASSLNPANEKLFF TGTGCCAGCAGCTTAAACCCCGCGAATGAAAAACTGTTTTTT
NA TRBJ1-1 TRBV10-3 TRBD1 CAISRSQGIGTEAFF TGTGCCATCAGTAGATCACAGGGGATAGGGACTGAAGCTTTCTTT
few TRBJ2-1 TRBV10-3 NA CAISESVRTSNYNEQFF TGTGCCATCAGTGAGTCGGTTAGGACTTCGAACTACAATGAGCAGTTCTTC
NA TRBJ2-1 TRBV10-2 NA CASSVLGGGRTISYNEQFF TGCGCCAGCAGTGTTTTAGGGGGGGGACGCACCATCTCCTACAATGAGCAGTTCTTC
NA TRBJ1-4 TRBV9 TRBD1 CASSVATGGSNEKLFF TGTGCCAGCAGCGTAGCTACAGGGGGATCTAATGAAAAACTGTTTTTT
NA TRBJ1-6 TRBV2 TRBD1 CASSRDRVSPLHF TGTGCCAGCAGCCGGGACAGGGTTTCACCCCTCCACTTT
NA TRBJ2-4 TRBV4-1 TRBD2 CASSHTSGGAMGKNIQYF TGCGCCAGCAGCCATACTAGCGGGGGGGCCATGGGCAAAAACATTCAGTACTTC
once TRBJ2-2 TRBV5-1 NA CASSAADWRRTGELFF TGCGCCAGCAGCGCCGCGGACTGGCGCCGCACCGGGGAGCTGTTTTTT
NA TRBJ1-5 TRBV19 TRBD1 CASSRGTGGKGNQPQHF TGTGCCAGTAGTAGAGGGACAGGGGGCAAAGGCAATCAGCCCCAGCATTTT
NA TRBJ2-3 TRBV7-9 TRBD2 CASSRTSGGPDTQYF TGTGCCAGCAGCCGGACTAGCGGGGGACCAGATACGCAGTATTTT